The clone carrying this TCR beta chain was detected many times. The antigen remains unidentified. Unmatched junction bases numbered 4, after V lost 5 bases and J lost 7 bases. The CDR3 extends over 14 amino acids. The time point was: newly diagnosed GD, antithyroid drugs for less than 3 months. TCR sequences were obtained from RNA taken from PBMCs. The sample originates from a study of regulatory T cells in long-lasting Graves disease. At the level of the study: Graves' patients who were just diagnosed had used antithyroid drugs for under 3 months. Broader study findings: The analysis examined peripheral blood only and excluded thyroid tissue. Among the persistent patients, 2,500 to 3,000 public clonotypes were shared, more than the roughly 970 shared among new patients.

According to the study, TCR beta libraries were built with iRepertoire HTBI primers and CDR3-region Arm-PCR. TCRdb redid the calling of the multiplex PCR reads with MiXCR, one entry per CDR3 protein. Of a few hundred thousand distinct CDR3 sequences detected, 15% to 20% appear once; the ten largest clones hold around 20%. The source of this sequence is a female donor with Graves disease. The input for sequencing was peripheral blood mononuclear cells (PBMCs), taken at new diagnosis, from a patient treated with antithyroid drugs. The chain combines TRBV12-3 or TRBV12-4 with TRBJ1-6, with 8 bases that match TRBD1. Here the CDR3 reads CASSPDRENSPLHF. In nucleotides, the CDR3 is TGTGCCAGCAGTCCGGACAGGGAGAATTCACCCCTCCACTTT.